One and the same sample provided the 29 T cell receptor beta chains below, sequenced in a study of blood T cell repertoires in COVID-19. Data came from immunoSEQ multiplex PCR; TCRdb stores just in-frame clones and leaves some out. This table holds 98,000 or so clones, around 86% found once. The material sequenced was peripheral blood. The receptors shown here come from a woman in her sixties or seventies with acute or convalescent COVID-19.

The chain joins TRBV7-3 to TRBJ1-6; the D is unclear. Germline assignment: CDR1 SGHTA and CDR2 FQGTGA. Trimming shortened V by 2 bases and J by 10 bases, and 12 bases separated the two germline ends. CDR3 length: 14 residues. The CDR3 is CASSLGQSWSPLHF. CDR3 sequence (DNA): TGTGCCAGCAGCTTAGGTCAGTCCTGGTCACCCCTCCACTTT.

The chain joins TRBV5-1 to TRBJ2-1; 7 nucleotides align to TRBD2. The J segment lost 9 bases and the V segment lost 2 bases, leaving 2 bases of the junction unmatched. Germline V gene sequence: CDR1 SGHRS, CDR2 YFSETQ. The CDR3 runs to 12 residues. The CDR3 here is CASSFGGSEQFF. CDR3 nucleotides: TGCGCCAGCAGCTTTGGCGGGAGTGAGCAGTTCTTC.

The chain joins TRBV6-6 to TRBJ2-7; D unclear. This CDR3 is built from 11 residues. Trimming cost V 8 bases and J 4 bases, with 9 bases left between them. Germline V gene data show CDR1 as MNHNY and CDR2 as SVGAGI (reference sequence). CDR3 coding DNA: TGTGCCAGCTCGCAGGAATACGAGCAGTACTTC. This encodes CASSQEYEQYF.

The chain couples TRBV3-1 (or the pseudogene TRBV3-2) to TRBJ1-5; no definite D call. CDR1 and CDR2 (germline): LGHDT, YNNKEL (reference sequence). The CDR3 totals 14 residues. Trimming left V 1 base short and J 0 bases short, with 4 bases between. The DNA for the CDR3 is TGTGCCAGCAGCCAAGTCGGTAGCAATCAGCCCCAGCATTTT. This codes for CASSQVGSNQPQHF.

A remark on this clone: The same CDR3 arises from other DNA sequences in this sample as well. CDR3 loop: CASSLNSMNTEAFF. Written as DNA, the CDR3 is TGCGCCAGCAGCTTGAACAGTATGAACACTGAAGCTTTCTTT. The J gene is TRBJ1-1, the V gene TRBV5-1; D unclear. V dropped 1 base and J dropped 0 bases, with 7 bases sitting between them. CDR3 length equals 14 residues. The germline CDR1 and CDR2 sequences are SGHRS and YFSETQ.

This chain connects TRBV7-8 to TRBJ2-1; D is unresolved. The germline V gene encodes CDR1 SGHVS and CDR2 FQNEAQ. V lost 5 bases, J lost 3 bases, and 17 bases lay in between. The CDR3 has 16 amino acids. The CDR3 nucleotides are TGTGCCAGCAGCCGAGAGATGGCCTCTCGCTACAATGAGCAGTTCTTC. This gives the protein CASSREMASRYNEQFF.

CDR3 loop: CASSLYMALAETQYF. The CDR3 coding sequence is TGTGCCAGCAGCTTATATATGGCCCTAGCGGAGACCCAGTACTTC. The chain joins TRBV7-2 to TRBJ2-5; D might be TRBD2 (6 bases). V was trimmed by 2 bases and J by 5 bases, leaving 15 bases between them. The germline gives CDR1 SGHTA, CDR2 FQGNSA. This CDR3 comprises 15 residues. The variable domain in full, completed from reference TRBV7-2 and TRBJ2-5, reads GAGVSQSPSNKVTEKGKDVELRCDPISGHTALYWYRQSLGQGLEFLIYFQGNSAPDKSGLPSDRFSAERTGGSVSTLTIQRTQQEDSAVYLCASSLYMALAETQYFGPGTRLLVL.

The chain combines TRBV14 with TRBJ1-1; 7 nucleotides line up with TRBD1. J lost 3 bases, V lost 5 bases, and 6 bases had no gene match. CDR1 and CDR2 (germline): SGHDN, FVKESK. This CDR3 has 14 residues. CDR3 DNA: TGTGCCAGCAGCGCATTCCAGGGGGACACTGAAGCTTTCTTT. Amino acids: CASSAFQGDTEAFF.

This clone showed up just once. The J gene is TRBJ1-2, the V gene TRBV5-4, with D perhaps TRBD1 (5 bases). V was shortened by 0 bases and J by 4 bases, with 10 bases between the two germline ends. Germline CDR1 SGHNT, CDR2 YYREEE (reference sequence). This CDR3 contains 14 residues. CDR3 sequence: CASSLDPGGYGYTF. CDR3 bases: TGTGCCAGCAGCTTGGATCCCGGGGGCTATGGCTACACCTTC.

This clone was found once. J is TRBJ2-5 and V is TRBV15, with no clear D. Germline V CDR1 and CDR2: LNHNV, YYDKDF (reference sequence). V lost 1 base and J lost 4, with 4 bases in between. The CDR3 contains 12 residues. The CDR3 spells CATSRVGETQYF. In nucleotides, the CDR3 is TGTGCCACCAGCAGAGTCGGAGAGACCCAGTACTTC. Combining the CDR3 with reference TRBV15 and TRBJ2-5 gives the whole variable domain DAMVIQNPRYQVTQFGKPVTLSCSQTLNHNVMYWYQQKSSQAPKLLFHYYDKDFNNEADTPDNFQSRRPNTSFCFLDIRSPGLGDTAMYLCATSRVGETQYFGPGTRLLVL.

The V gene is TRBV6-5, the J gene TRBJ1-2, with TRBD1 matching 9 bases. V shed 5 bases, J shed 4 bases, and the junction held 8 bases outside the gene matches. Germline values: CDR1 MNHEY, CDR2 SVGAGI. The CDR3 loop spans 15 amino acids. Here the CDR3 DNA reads TGTGCCAGCAGTAAACCGGGACAGGGAGTCTATGGCTACACCTTC. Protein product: CASSKPGQGVYGYTF.

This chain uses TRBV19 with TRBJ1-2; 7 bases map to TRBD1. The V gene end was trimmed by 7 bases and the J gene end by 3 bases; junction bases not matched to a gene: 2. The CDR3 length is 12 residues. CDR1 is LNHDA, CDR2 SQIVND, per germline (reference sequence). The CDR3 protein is CASNRGDYGYTF. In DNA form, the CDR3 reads TGTGCCAGTAACAGGGGAGACTATGGCTACACCTTC.

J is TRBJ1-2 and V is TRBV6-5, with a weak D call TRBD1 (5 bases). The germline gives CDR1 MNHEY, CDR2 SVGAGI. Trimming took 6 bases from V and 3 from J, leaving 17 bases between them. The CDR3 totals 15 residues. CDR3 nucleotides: TGTGCCAGCAGACTAAGTAGTTCGGGGGACTATGGCTACACCTTC. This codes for CASRLSSSGDYGYTF.

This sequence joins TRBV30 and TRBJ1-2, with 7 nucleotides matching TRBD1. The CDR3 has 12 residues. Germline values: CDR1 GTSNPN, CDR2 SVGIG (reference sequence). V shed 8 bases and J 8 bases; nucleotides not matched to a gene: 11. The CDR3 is CAGGQSSGGYTF. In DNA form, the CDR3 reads TGTGCCGGGGGACAGTCCTCAGGGGGCTACACCTTC.

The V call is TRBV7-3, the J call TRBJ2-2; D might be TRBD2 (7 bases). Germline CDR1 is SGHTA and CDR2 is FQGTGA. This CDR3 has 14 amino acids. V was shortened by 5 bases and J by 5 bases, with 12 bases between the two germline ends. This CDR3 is CASSTQGGTGELFF. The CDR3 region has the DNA TGTGCCAGCAGCACACAGGGAGGGACCGGGGAGCTGTTTTTT.

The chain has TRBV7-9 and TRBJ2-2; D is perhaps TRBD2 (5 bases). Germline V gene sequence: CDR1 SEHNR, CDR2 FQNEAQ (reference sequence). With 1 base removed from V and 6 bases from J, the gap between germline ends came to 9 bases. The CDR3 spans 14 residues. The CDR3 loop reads CASSLVEGSGELFF. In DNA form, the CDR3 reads TGTGCCAGCAGCTTAGTTGAGGGATCCGGGGAGCTGTTTTTT.

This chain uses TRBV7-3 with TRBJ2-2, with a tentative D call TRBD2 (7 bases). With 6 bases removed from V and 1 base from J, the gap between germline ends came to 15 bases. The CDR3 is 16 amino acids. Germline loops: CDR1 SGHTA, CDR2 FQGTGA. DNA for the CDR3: TGTGCCAGCAGTTCAGGGGTAGCGGGGAACACCGGGGAGCTGTTTTTT. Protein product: CASSSGVAGNTGELFF.

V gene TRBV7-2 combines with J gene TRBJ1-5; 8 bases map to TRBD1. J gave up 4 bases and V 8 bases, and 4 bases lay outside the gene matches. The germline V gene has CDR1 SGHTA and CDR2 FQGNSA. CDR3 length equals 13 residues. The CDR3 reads CASRQGANQPQHF. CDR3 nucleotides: TGTGCCAGCCGCCAGGGGGCTAATCAGCCCCAGCATTTT.

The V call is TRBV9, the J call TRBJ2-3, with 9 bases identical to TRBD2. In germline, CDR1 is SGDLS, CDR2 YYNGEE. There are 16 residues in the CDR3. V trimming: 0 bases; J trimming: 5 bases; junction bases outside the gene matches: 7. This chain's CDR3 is CASSVVGGRAGDTQYF. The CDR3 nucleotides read TGTGCCAGCAGCGTAGTGGGCGGGAGGGCCGGAGATACGCAGTATTTT.

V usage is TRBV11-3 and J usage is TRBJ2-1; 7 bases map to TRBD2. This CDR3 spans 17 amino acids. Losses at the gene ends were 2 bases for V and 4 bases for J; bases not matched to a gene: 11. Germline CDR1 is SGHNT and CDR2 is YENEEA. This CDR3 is CASSLKDGGSLYNEQFF. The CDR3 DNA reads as TGTGCCAGCAGCTTAAAGGACGGCGGGAGTCTATACAATGAGCAGTTCTTC.

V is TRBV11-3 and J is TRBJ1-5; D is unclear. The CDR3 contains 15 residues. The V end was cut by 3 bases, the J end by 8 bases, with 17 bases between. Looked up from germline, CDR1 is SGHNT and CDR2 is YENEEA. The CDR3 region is CASSFRERHSEPQHF. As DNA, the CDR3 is TGTGCCAGCAGCTTCCGGGAAAGGCATAGCGAGCCCCAGCATTTT. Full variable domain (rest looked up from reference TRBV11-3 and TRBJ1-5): EAGVVQSPRYKIIEKKQPVAFWCNPISGHNTLYWYLQNLGQGPELLIRYENEEAVDDSQLPKDRFSAERLKGVDSTLKIQPAELGDSAVYLCASSFRERHSEPQHFGDGTRLSIL.

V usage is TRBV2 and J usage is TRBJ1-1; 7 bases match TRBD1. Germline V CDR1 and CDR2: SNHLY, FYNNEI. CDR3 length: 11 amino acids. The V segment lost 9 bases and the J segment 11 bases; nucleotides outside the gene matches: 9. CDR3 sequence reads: CASQNRGRAFF. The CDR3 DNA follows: TGTGCCAGTCAGAACAGGGGTCGGGCTTTCTTT.

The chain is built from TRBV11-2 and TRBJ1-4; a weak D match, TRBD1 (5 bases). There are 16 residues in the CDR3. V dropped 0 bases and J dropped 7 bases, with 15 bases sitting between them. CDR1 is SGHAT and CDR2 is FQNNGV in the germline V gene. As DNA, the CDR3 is TGTGCCAGCAGCTTAGATGTGGGGGGGTCTGGTGAAAAACTGTTTTTT. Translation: CASSLDVGGSGEKLFF.

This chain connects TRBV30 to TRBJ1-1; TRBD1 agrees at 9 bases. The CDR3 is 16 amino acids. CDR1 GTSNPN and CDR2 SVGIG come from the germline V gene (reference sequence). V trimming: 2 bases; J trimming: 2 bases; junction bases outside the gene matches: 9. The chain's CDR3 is CAWSSGYRGLNTEAFF. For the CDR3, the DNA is TGTGCCTGGAGTTCGGGGTACAGGGGGCTTAACACTGAAGCTTTCTTT.

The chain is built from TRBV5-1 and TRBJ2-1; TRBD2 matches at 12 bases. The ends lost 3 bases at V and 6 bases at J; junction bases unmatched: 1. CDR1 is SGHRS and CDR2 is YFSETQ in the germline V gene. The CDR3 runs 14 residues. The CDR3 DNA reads TGCGCCAGCAGCTGGACTAGCGGGATCAATGAGCAGTTCTTC. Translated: CASSWTSGINEQFF. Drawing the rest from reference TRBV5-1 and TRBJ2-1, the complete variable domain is KAGVTQTPRYLIKTRGQQVTLSCSPISGHRSVSWYQQTPGQGLQFLFEYFSETQRNKGNFPGRFSGRQFSNSRSEMNVSTLELGDSALYLCASSWTSGINEQFFGPGTRLTVL.

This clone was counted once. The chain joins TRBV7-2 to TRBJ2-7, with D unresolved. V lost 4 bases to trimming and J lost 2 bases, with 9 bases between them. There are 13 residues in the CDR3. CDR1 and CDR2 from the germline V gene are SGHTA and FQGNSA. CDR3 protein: CASSSPNTYEQYF. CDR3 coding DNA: TGTGCCAGCAGCTCCCCGAACACCTACGAGCAGTACTTC. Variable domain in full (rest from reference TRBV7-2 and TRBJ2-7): GAGVSQSPSNKVTEKGKDVELRCDPISGHTALYWYRQSLGQGLEFLIYFQGNSAPDKSGLPSDRFSAERTGGSVSTLTIQRTQQEDSAVYLCASSSPNTYEQYFGPGTRLTVT.

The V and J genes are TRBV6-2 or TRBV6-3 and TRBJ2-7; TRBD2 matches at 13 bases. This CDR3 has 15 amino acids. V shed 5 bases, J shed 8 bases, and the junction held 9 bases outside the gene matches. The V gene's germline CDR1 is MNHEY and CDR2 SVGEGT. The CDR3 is CASSTRTSGGQKQYV. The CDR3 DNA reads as TGTGCCAGCAGTACTAGGACTAGCGGGGGTCAGAAGCAGTACGTC.

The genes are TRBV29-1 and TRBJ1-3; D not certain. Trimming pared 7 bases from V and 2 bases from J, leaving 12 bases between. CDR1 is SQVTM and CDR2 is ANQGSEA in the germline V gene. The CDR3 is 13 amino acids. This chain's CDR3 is CSGRTVAGNTIYF. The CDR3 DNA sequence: TGCAGCGGTCGGACTGTAGCTGGAAACACCATATATTTT.

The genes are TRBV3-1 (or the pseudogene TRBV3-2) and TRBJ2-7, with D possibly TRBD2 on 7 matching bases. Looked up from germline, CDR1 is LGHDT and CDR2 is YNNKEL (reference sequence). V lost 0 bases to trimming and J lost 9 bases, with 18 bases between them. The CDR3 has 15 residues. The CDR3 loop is CASSQERQGTTTQYF. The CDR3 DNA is TGTGCCAGCAGCCAAGAAAGGCAGGGGACTACGACGCAGTACTTC.